The clone carrying this T cell receptor beta chain was found many times. This sample was included in a study of tumor and adjacent non-tumor tissue in lung cancer. The library came from three nested PCR rounds adapted from ARM-PCR protocols. TCRdb analysed the multiplex PCR reads with MiXCR anew, one entry per CDR3 protein. Of 85,000 to 100,000 distinct CDR3 sequences listed, 67% are singletons. RNA was extracted from bulk tissue without any cell sorting. The V gene lost 4 bases and the J gene lost 5 bases, with 6 bases spanning the gap. Per germline, CDR1 MNHNS and CDR2 SASEGT. The CDR3 is 12 amino acids.

The sequenced sample consisted of lung tumor tissue. The chain is built from TRBV6-1 and TRBJ1-5; D is ambiguous. This sequence was found in a man between 60 and 75 years old with non-small cell lung cancer. CDR3 coding DNA: TGTGCCAGCAGTGTGGGGTATCAGCCCCAGCATTTT. Residues: CASSVGYQPQHF.